Listed below are T cell receptor beta chains from one sample, sequenced in a study of CD8 T cells in ankylosing spondylitis. TCRdb ran MiXCR on the 5' RACE reads and lists one entry per CDR3 protein. Of 650,000 to 800,000 distinct CDR3 sequences listed, around 19% are singletons. The material sequenced was blood, either unsorted or a sorted T cell fraction (not recorded which). The receptor source for this set is a male donor with ankylosing spondylitis. Both conserved end residues are trimmed from each CDR3. The size of a clone is reported for some rows only, either as once, few or many, or as a class for expanded clones.

j_call | v_call | clone_size | cdr3_aa
TRBJ1-4 | TRBV7-8 | few | ASGGTTGPQKLF
TRBJ2-1 | TRBV2 | few | ASSEATGTPKGDEQF
TRBJ2-5 | TRBV28 | few | ASRQAGGDRETQY
TRBJ2-3 | TRBV12-3/TRBV12-4 | . | ASSFLSRTGYTQY
TRBJ2-7 | TRBV27 | few | ASSLCGRTCEQY
TRBJ2-1 | TRBV12-3/TRBV12-4 | few | ASSSTSGGSSSYNEQF
TRBJ2-1 | TRBV12-3/TRBV12-4 | few | ASKPGLPNEQF
TRBJ1-6 | TRBV18 | . | ASSPRQDSPLH
TRBJ2-7 | TRBV14 | . | ASSQDLVARFFSYEQY
TRBJ1-2 | TRBV7-3 | . | ASSSLTGDGYT
TRBJ1-1 | TRBV5-6 | once | ASSLEARLNTEAF
TRBJ1-6 | TRBV7-9 | . | ASSLTGLNSPLH
TRBJ1-5 | TRBV2 | few | AIGTGAYEPQH
TRBJ2-3 | TRBV4-1 | few | ASSQGTGLADTQY
TRBJ1-2 | TRBV5-6 | few | ASSTTGSNYGYT
TRBJ2-5 | TRBV7-8 | few | ASSLEWAETQY
TRBJ1-3 | TRBV9 | . | ASSPDRPGNTIY
TRBJ1-4 | TRBV7-9 | . | ASSSMSGGSEKLF
TRBJ2-7 | TRBV10-3 | . | AISESGTPSYEQY
TRBJ1-1 | TRBV30 | few | AWSQDPDTEAF
TRBJ2-1 | TRBV10-3 | few | AISERGDNEQF
TRBJ1-2 | TRBV28 | . | ASRLDRVFYGYT
TRBJ2-4 | TRBV10-3 | many | AISEWTGGENIQY
TRBJ2-3 | TRBV28 | . | ASSWWRVRGDTQY
TRBJ2-1 | TRBV5-1 | . | ASSQEGRGNEQF
TRBJ2-4 | TRBV2 | few | ASSFWTGVSKNIQY
TRBJ2-7 | TRBV3-1 | many | ASSHTRQNEQY
TRBJ2-7 | TRBV20-1 | few | SARDGAASSYEQY
TRBJ1-2 | TRBV21-1 | few | ASSTLNAGYT
TRBJ1-5 | TRBV12-3/TRBV12-4 | few | ASDRWGNQPQH
TRBJ2-3 | TRBV27 | many | ASSGLSTDTQY
TRBJ2-3 | TRBV11-3 | . | ASSPGQVANTDTQY
TRBJ1-5 | TRBV6-1 | . | ASTEGRTGGPQH
TRBJ1-2 | TRBV4-3 | . | ASSQDGLARHGYT
TRBJ2-1 | TRBV12-3/TRBV12-4 | few | ASSLAQGRLAFEQF
TRBJ1-1 | TRBV11-2 | . | ASSLPVRSNTEAF
TRBJ1-4 | TRBV20-1 | few | SARGPEKLF
TRBJ2-7 | TRBV2 | few | ATTPERENEQY
TRBJ2-1 | TRBV9 | . | ASSDWQGGGNEQF
TRBJ1-5 | TRBV6-1 | . | ASGGRFNQPQH
TRBJ2-3 | TRBV24-1 | . | ATSDREEWLATQY
TRBJ2-1 | TRBV6-2/TRBV6-3 | . | ASRSTSGIVNEQF
TRBJ2-2 | TRBV5-1 | many | ASSLDGFTGELF
TRBJ1-4 | TRBV11-1 | few | ASSTTPLDLATNEKLF
TRBJ1-5 | TRBV19 | . | ASSIGDYRPQH
TRBJ1-1 | TRBV11-2 | many | ASSLVFGGFTEAF
TRBJ1-5 | TRBV15 | . | ATSKGDGSNQPQH
TRBJ2-7 | TRBV24-1 | . | ATSDCGQSYEQY
TRBJ2-2 | TRBV7-9 | . | ASSPQIGTGAGELF
TRBJ2-6 | TRBV3-1 | few | ASSQYTSGANVLT
TRBJ2-3 | TRBV20-1 | few | SAVGGTTDTQY
TRBJ2-5 | TRBV29-1 | many | SAPSGETQY
TRBJ1-1 | TRBV15 | few | ATSRASGQNTEAF
TRBJ2-3 | TRBV5-1 | . | ASSRSGIQADTQY
TRBJ2-2 | TRBV4-2 | many | ASSQELAGTGELF
TRBJ2-5 | TRBV7-3 | . | ASSLRGRTSLLGETQY
TRBJ1-2 | TRBV29-1 | few | SVEAGPGYGYT
TRBJ1-1 | TRBV19 | . | ASTPVGGAGTEAF
TRBJ1-4 | TRBV7-9 | . | ASSSPPGREKLF